These T cell receptor beta chains were read from a single sample in a study of blood T cells in healthy people across ages. TCRdb redid the calling of the 5' RACE reads with MiXCR, one entry per CDR3 protein. The sample contains fewer than 1,200,000 distinct CDR3 sequences, roughly a quarter of which appear only once. This sample was shared with a second study, whose subject was T cells of mothers and their children.

The sequencing sample was made of blood. These receptors originate from a girl aged 2 to 9 in good health. CDR3s include the opening cysteine and the closing phenylalanine or tryptophan. The D gene is left open where the match is weak. The size entry is marked missing in some rows and otherwise reads once, few, many or a size class.

v_call,d_call,j_call,clone_size,cdr3_aa,cdr3_nt
TRBV9,-,TRBJ2-7,-,CASSVELGAPLRTYEQYF,TGTGCCAGCAGCGTAGAACTTGGCGCCCCCTTGAGGACCTACGAGCAGTACTTC
TRBV7-9,-,TRBJ2-6,-,CASSFSQGTAGANVLTF,TGTGCCAGCAGCTTTTCTCAGGGGACGGCTGGGGCCAACGTCCTGACTTTC
TRBV6-5,TRBD1,TRBJ2-1,few,CASSLRIGQGYYNEQFF,TGTGCCAGCAGTTTAAGAATAGGACAGGGATATTACAATGAGCAGTTCTTC
TRBV29-1,-,TRBJ1-2,-,CGVGSAGGPNYGYTF,TGCGGCGTTGGAAGTGCTGGCGGACCTAACTATGGCTACACCTTC
TRBV10-1,-,TRBJ2-3,few,CASSESPGDTQYF,TGCGCCAGCAGTGAGTCTCCCGGAGATACGCAGTATTTT
TRBV15,-,TRBJ2-7,few,CATSSNRGGGGEQYF,TGTGCCACCAGCAGTAATCGGGGAGGAGGGGGCGAGCAGTACTTC
TRBV10-3,-,TRBJ2-7,-,CAISEIQVPYEQYF,TGTGCCATCAGTGAGATTCAGGTACCCTACGAGCAGTACTTC
TRBV7-9,-,TRBJ2-7,many,CASSLGYSYEQYF,TGTGCCAGCAGCTTGGGCTATTCCTACGAGCAGTACTTC
TRBV7-9,-,TRBJ1-5,-,CASSSIDPEGRPQHF,TGTGCCAGCAGCTCCATTGACCCGGAAGGCAGGCCCCAGCATTTT
TRBV6-5,-,TRBJ2-7,-,CASSSPGRSSYEQYF,TGTGCCAGCAGTTCGCCGGGACGAAGCTCCTACGAGCAGTACTTC
TRBV12-3/TRBV12-4,-,TRBJ1-5,-,CASSFSGGQPQHF,TGTGCCAGCAGTTTTTCAGGAGGTCAGCCCCAGCATTTT
TRBV11-2,-,TRBJ1-3,-,CASSLDIWKNTIYF,TGTGCCAGCAGCTTAGACATATGGAAGAACACCATATATTTT
TRBV5-6,-,TRBJ1-1,many,CASSFGLANTEAFF,TGTGCCAGCAGCTTTGGATTGGCGAACACTGAAGCTTTCTTT
TRBV5-6,-,TRBJ2-1,-,CASSWTVKNEQFF,TGTGCCAGCAGCTGGACAGTAAAGAATGAGCAGTTCTTC
TRBV12-3/TRBV12-4,-,TRBJ2-2,few,CASSFVPSNTGELFF,TGTGCCAGCAGTTTTGTACCATCGAACACCGGGGAGCTGTTTTTT
TRBV4-2,-,TRBJ2-2,few,CASRPSGWRLASNTGELFF,TGTGCCAGCAGGCCCTCGGGATGGCGTCTAGCGTCGAACACCGGGGAGCTGTTTTTT
TRBV12-3/TRBV12-4,-,TRBJ1-4,-,CATSSRGNEKPFF,TGTGCCACCTCCTCCAGGGGAAACGAAAAACCGTTTTTT
TRBV3-1,TRBD1,TRBJ2-3,-,CASSERQGRHTQSF,TGTGCCAGCAGCGAAAGACAGGGGCGGCATACGCAGTCTTTT
TRBV7-9,-,TRBJ2-5,few,CASSQGGKTGETQYF,TGTGCCAGCAGCCAGGGGGGCAAGACTGGGGAGACCCAGTACTTC
TRBV24-1,TRBD2,TRBJ2-1,few,CATSDLMTSGGNEQFF,TGTGCCACCAGTGACCTTATGACTAGCGGGGGCAATGAGCAGTTCTTC
TRBV12-3/TRBV12-4,-,TRBJ1-1,few,CASSKNLGGPITEAFF,TGTGCCAGCAGCAAAAACCTGGGGGGGCCGATCACTGAAGCTTTCTTT
TRBV11-2,-,TRBJ2-7,many,CASSLGVGAYEQYF,TGTGCCAGCAGCTTAGGGGTAGGGGCCTACGAGCAGTACTTC
TRBV6-5,TRBD2,TRBJ2-1,-,CASTWTSGSPEQFF,TGTGCCAGCACCTGGACTAGCGGGAGCCCTGAGCAGTTCTTC
TRBV4-1,TRBD2,TRBJ2-1,-,CATGGLAVNEQFF,TGCGCCACAGGGGGACTAGCGGTCAATGAGCAGTTCTTC
TRBV15,-,TRBJ1-1,-,CATSRVSVVNTEAFF,TGTGCCACCAGCAGAGTTTCAGTCGTGAACACTGAAGCTTTCTTT
TRBV9,TRBD2,TRBJ2-7,-,CASSVGGREYEQYF,TGTGCCAGCAGCGTAGGCGGGAGGGAATACGAGCAGTACTTC
TRBV12-3/TRBV12-4,-,TRBJ1-1,-,CASSLLESGEAFF,TGTGCCAGCAGCCTATTGGAGTCAGGTGAAGCTTTCTTT
TRBV29-1,-,TRBJ2-7,few,CSVGQRAAYEQYF,TGCAGCGTTGGTCAGCGGGCCGCCTACGAGCAGTACTTC
TRBV7-2,-,TRBJ2-1,-,CASSLPDSYNGQFF,TGTGCCAGCAGCCTGCCGGACAGCTACAATGGGCAGTTCTTC
TRBV29-1,-,TRBJ2-3,-,CSVERGLNTDTQYF,TGCAGCGTTGAGAGAGGGCTTAACACAGATACGCAGTATTTT
TRBV4-3,TRBD1,TRBJ2-5,-,CASSPNRGPQETQYF,TGCGCCAGCAGCCCCAACAGGGGGCCCCAAGAGACCCAGTACTTC
TRBV29-1,-,TRBJ2-5,few,CSVDEGWETQYF,TGCAGCGTCGACGAAGGTTGGGAGACCCAGTACTTC
TRBV6-6,TRBD1,TRBJ1-6,few,CASSWTGAGSPLHF,TGTGCCAGCAGTTGGACAGGGGCGGGTTCACCCCTCCACTTT
TRBV21-1,-,TRBJ2-5,-,CASSKGRRLARTEETQYF,TGTGCCAGCAGCAAAGGAAGGAGGCTGGCTCGAACCGAAGAGACCCAGTACTTC
TRBV29-1,-,TRBJ2-1,few,CSVVRDSQFF,TGCAGCGTCGTCCGGGACTCACAGTTCTTC
TRBV15,-,TRBJ1-6,-,CATSRDMGSPLHF,TGTGCCACCAGCAGAGATATGGGATCACCCCTCCACTTT
TRBV7-2,-,TRBJ2-7,few,CASSLYGTSSYEQYF,TGTGCCAGCAGCCTCTACGGGACGAGCTCCTACGAGCAGTACTTC
TRBV20-1,TRBD1,TRBJ2-3,few,CSAGTGTGKEDTQYF,TGCAGTGCTGGCACGGGGACAGGGAAAGAAGATACGCAGTATTTT
TRBV4-2,-,TRBJ2-1,few,CASSQPSSYNEQFF,TGTGCCAGCAGCCAACCAAGCTCCTACAATGAGCAGTTCTTC
TRBV7-2,TRBD2,TRBJ2-5,-,CASSPAGLAAETQYF,TGTGCCAGCAGCCCTGCGGGACTAGCGGCCGAGACCCAGTACTTC